Each of the 32 T cell receptor beta chains below was sequenced from the same sample in a study of neoadjuvant anti-PD-1 for oral cavity cancer. Clones were read by immunoSEQ multiplex PCR, and TCRdb kept only the in-frame ones, dropping some. The sample includes some 17,000 clones, around two thirds of them seen just once. The sequencing used PBMCs, collected before nivolumab (anti-PD-1) treatment. All receptors come from a person aged 40 to 85 with oral cavity squamous cell carcinoma.

The gene calls are TRBV10-1 and TRBJ2-5; D is perhaps TRBD2 (6 bases). The CDR3 has 13 residues. V was pared by 3 bases and J by 5 bases, with 10 bases between. Germline V lookup: CDR1 WNHNN, CDR2 SYGVQD (reference sequence). CDR3 amino acids: CASSDAGLETQYF. CDR3 DNA: TGCGCCAGCAGTGATGCGGGGTTGGAGACCCAGTACTTC.

Only a few counts were recorded for this clone. V usage is TRBV28 and J usage is TRBJ1-5; no reliable D call. Trimming took 3 bases from V and 7 from J, leaving 7 bases between them. This CDR3 spans 12 amino acids. The germline V gene has CDR1 MDHEN and CDR2 SYDVKM. Here the CDR3 DNA reads TGTGCCAGCAGTTTTGAGAGGCAGCCCCAGCATTTT. Protein product: CASSFERQPQHF.

J is TRBJ2-1 and V is TRBV7-9, with 8 bases fitting TRBD2. After removal of 4 bases from V and 5 bases from J, the junction contained 10 bases not matched to a gene. Germline values: CDR1 SEHNR, CDR2 FQNEAQ (reference sequence). CDR3 length: 16 amino acids. The chain's CDR3 is CASSYGAGGPNNEQFF. The CDR3 nucleotides read TGTGCCAGCAGCTACGGTGCGGGAGGACCGAACAATGAGCAGTTCTTC.

This sequence joins TRBV10-3 and TRBJ1-5; D uncertain. Germline V gives CDR1 ENHRY, CDR2 SYGVKD. The CDR3 is made up of 13 amino acids. Trimming shortened V by 6 bases and J by 4 bases, and 10 bases separated the two germline ends. The CDR3 coding sequence is TGTGCCATCAGATTCAGAGAGAATCAGCCCCAGCATTTT. The encoded protein is CAIRFRENQPQHF.

The chain recombines TRBV29-1 with TRBJ1-4; possibly TRBD1 for D (5 bases). The CDR3 consists of 14 residues. CDR1 SQVTM and CDR2 ANQGSEA come from the germline V gene. V lost 6 bases and J lost 5, with 16 bases in between. The CDR3 DNA reads TGCAGCGTGACACGGACCTGGGACAATGAAAAACTGTTTTTT. This translates into CSVTRTWDNEKLFF.

The chain recombines TRBV2 with TRBJ2-7, with D tentatively TRBD1 (6 bases). CDR3 length: 13 amino acids. The germline CDR1 and CDR2 sequences are SNHLY and FYNNEI. The ends were cut back, 8 bases at V and 3 bases at J, with 14 bases in the middle. The CDR3 sequence: CASSQGPYYEQYF. For the CDR3, the DNA is TGTGCCAGCTCTCAGGGGCCCTACTACGAGCAGTACTTC. Drawing the rest from reference TRBV2 and TRBJ2-7, the complete variable domain is EPEVTQTPSHQVTQMGQEVILRCVPISNHLYFYWYRQILGQKVEFLVSFYNNEISEKSEIFDDQFSVERPDGSNFTLKIRSTKLEDSAMYFCASSQGPYYEQYFGPGTRLTVT.

A word on this clone: A read error may explain this, as a much larger clone is one base away. J is TRBJ1-2 and V is TRBV6-5, with D possibly matching TRBD1 (5 bases). The CDR3 is 11 residues long. V was pared by 8 bases and J by 1 base, with 5 bases between. CDR1 and CDR2 from the germline V gene are MNHEY and SVGAGI. CDR3 sequence: CASGGNYGYTF. CDR3 DNA: TGTGCCAGCGGGGGTAACTATGGCTACACCTTC.

The chain links TRBV7-8 to TRBJ2-5, with D perhaps being TRBD1 or TRBD2 (6 bases each). The germline V gene has CDR1 SGHVS and CDR2 FQNEAQ. This CDR3 region has 14 residues. V lost 7 bases and J 10 bases, leaving 22 bases between the germline ends. The CDR3 loop is CASTPYEPGADQYF. Here the CDR3 DNA reads TGTGCCAGCACCCCTTACGAGCCGGGGGCGGACCAGTACTTC.

V is TRBV10-3 and J is TRBJ1-1; D remains ambiguous. Per the germline V gene, CDR1 is ENHRY and CDR2 is SYGVKD. Trimming shortened V by 7 bases and J by 5 bases, and 14 bases separated the two germline ends. CDR3 size: 13 residues. The CDR3 here is CAITLASSTEAFF. The CDR3 DNA is TGTGCCATCACCCTGGCCAGTAGTACTGAAGCTTTCTTT.

V and J are TRBV19 and TRBJ2-3; tentatively, D is TRBD1 (5 bases). This CDR3 has 14 amino acids. The V and J ends lost 7 bases and 1 base respectively, with 12 bases between them. Germline CDR1 is LNHDA and CDR2 is SQIVND (reference sequence). This chain's CDR3 is CASTQTRGTDTQYF. The CDR3 coding sequence is TGTGCCAGTACCCAGACCAGGGGCACAGATACGCAGTATTTT.

The chain carries TRBV28 and TRBJ2-7; D is ambiguous. The CDR3 runs to 13 residues. Germline values: CDR1 MDHEN, CDR2 SYDVKM. The germline V and J ends were trimmed by 1 base and 3 bases, with 7 bases remaining between them. CDR3 sequence reads: CASSLSLGYEQYF. The CDR3 DNA follows: TGTGCCAGCAGTTTATCACTCGGCTACGAGCAGTACTTC.

The CDR3 DNA follows: TGTGCCGGCCTTCTCGGACAGGCTTTTGGCAATGAGCAGTTCTTC. Protein sequence: CAGLLGQAFGNEQFF. V and J are TRBV2 and TRBJ2-1; 7 positions agree with TRBD1. Germline assignment: CDR1 SNHLY and CDR2 FYNNEI. The CDR3 extends over 15 amino acids. The junction had 16 bases not matched to a gene; V was cut back by 11 bases and J by 6 bases.

J is TRBJ2-3 and V is TRBV11-1; 9 bases line up with TRBD1. The CDR3 totals 16 residues. CDR1 and CDR2 (germline): SGHAT, FQDESV (reference sequence). The ends lost 5 bases at V and 1 base at J; junction bases unmatched: 7. CDR3 sequence: CASSEWDRDGTDTQYF. Written as DNA, the CDR3 is TGTGCCAGCAGCGAATGGGACAGGGACGGCACAGATACGCAGTATTTT.

The V call is TRBV5-1, the J call TRBJ2-6; no reliable D call. The V gene lost 4 bases and the J gene lost 1 base, with 3 bases spanning the gap. The CDR3 totals 13 residues. Germline V CDR1 and CDR2: SGHRS, YFSETQ. In DNA form, the CDR3 reads TGCGCCAGCAGCCCTTCTGGGGCCAACGTCCTGACTTTC. It codes for CASSPSGANVLTF. Full variable domain (missing parts from reference TRBV5-1 and TRBJ2-6): KAGVTQTPRYLIKTRGQQVTLSCSPISGHRSVSWYQQTPGQGLQFLFEYFSETQRNKGNFPGRFSGRQFSNSRSEMNVSTLELGDSALYLCASSPSGANVLTFGAGSRLTVL.

This chain uses TRBV5-6 with TRBJ1-2, with D unresolved. The CDR3 has 19 residues. V lost 0 bases, J lost 2 bases, and 23 bases lay in between. Germline lookup yields CDR1 SGHDT and CDR2 YYEEEE. In DNA form, the CDR3 reads TGTGCCAGCAGCTTGGTGGGGTTCGGAGGGTTCCCCTTCAACTATGGCTACACCTTC. Its protein is CASSLVGFGGFPFNYGYTF.

J is TRBJ2-6 and V is TRBV2; 8 bases map to TRBD2. Germline assignment: CDR1 SNHLY and CDR2 FYNNEI. Germline trimming cut 6 bases from V and 1 base from J; bases unmatched to any gene: 8. The CDR3 is 17 amino acids. The CDR3 DNA reads TGTGCCAGCAGACGCAGCGGGGGACGGTCTGGGGCCAACGTCCTGACTTTC. This encodes CASRRSGGRSGANVLTF.

This clone was seen only a few times. This chain's CDR3 is CASIRDSNTGELFF. The CDR3 nucleotides are TGTGCCAGCATCCGGGACTCTAACACCGGGGAGCTGTTTTTT. This chain links TRBV2 with TRBJ2-2; tentatively, D is TRBD2 (6 bases). Germline lookup yields CDR1 SNHLY and CDR2 FYNNEI. This CDR3 is 14 amino acids long. The V and J ends lost 7 bases and 2 bases respectively, with 11 bases between them.

This rearrangement joins TRBV19 to TRBJ2-5; TRBD1 aligns across 8 bases. The CDR3 has 14 amino acids. The V gene's germline CDR1 is LNHDA and CDR2 SQIVND (reference sequence). The trim removed 3 bases at V and 5 bases at J, leaving 5 bases unmatched. The CDR3 here is CASSIQGAGETQYF. The CDR3 coding sequence is TGTGCCAGTAGTATTCAGGGGGCCGGGGAGACCCAGTACTTC.

The V gene is TRBV5-5, the J gene TRBJ2-5, with 9 bases that match TRBD2. The ends lost 4 bases at V and 4 bases at J; junction bases unmatched: 5. CDR1 and CDR2 from the germline V gene are SGHKS and YYEKEE (reference sequence). This CDR3 comprises 14 residues. CDR3 DNA sequence: TGTGCCAGCAGCCGCGGACTAGCGCCAGAGACCCAGTACTTC. Translating it yields CASSRGLAPETQYF. Full variable domain (rest looked up from reference TRBV5-5 and TRBJ2-5): DAGVTQSPTHLIKTRGQQVTLRCSPISGHKSVSWYQQVLGQGPQFIFQYYEKEERGRGNFPDRFSARQFPNYSSELNVNALLLGDSALYLCASSRGLAPETQYFGPGTRLLVL.

The gene calls are TRBV4-1 and TRBJ1-1, with D perhaps TRBD1 (5 bases). The V gene's germline CDR1 is MGHRA and CDR2 YSYEKL. V lost 1 base to trimming and J lost 1 base, with 13 bases between them. There are 16 residues in the CDR3. CDR3: CASSQGGARSNTEAFF. Written as DNA, the CDR3 is TGCGCCAGCAGCCAAGGGGGCGCGAGGTCGAACACTGAAGCTTTCTTT.

This chain uses TRBV15 with TRBJ2-7, with D perhaps matching TRBD2 (5 bases). CDR1 and CDR2 (germline): LNHNV, YYDKDF (reference sequence). The CDR3 sequence is 15 residues long. V gave up 1 base and J gave up 2 bases, with 12 bases separating them. This CDR3 reads CATSRVATGTYEQYF. As DNA, the CDR3 is TGTGCCACCAGCAGAGTCGCGACGGGAACCTACGAGCAGTACTTC.

The CDR3 loop reads CAWSGTGGLQPQHF. CDR3 nucleotide sequence: TGTGCCTGGAGTGGGACAGGGGGATTACAGCCCCAGCATTTT. The rearrangement links TRBV30 to TRBJ1-5; 10 bases align to TRBD1. The ends lost 1 base at V and 7 bases at J; junction bases unmatched: 4. CDR3 length: 14 amino acids. CDR1 is GTSNPN and CDR2 is SVGIG in the germline V gene (reference sequence). The variable domain in full, completed from reference TRBV30 and TRBJ1-5, reads SQTIHQWPATLVQPVGSPLSLECTVEGTSNPNLYWYRQAAGRGLQLLFYSVGIGQISSEVPQNLSASRPQDRQFILSSKKLLLSDSGFYLCAWSGTGGLQPQHFGDGTRLSIL.

This sequence joins TRBV11-2 and TRBJ2-1; TRBD2 is a possible D gene (5 bases). Germline CDR1 SGHAT, CDR2 FQNNGV. This CDR3 is 16 amino acids long. V was cut by 3 bases and J by 9 bases, with 21 bases left in between. CDR3 in DNA: TGTGCCAGCAGCTTTACGGTGGACTCGCGGATGGGTGAGCAGTTCTTC. Amino acid sequence: CASSFTVDSRMGEQFF.

This clone has just a few counts. The chain uses TRBV7-9 and TRBJ2-7, with D perhaps given as TRBD1 or TRBD2 (6 bases each). This CDR3 contains 15 residues. Germline-derived CDR1 and CDR2 are SEHNR and FQNEAQ (reference sequence). Deletions cut 0 bases from V and 5 bases from J, with 14 bases between. The CDR3 is CASSLAGGGSNEQYF. The CDR3 bases are TGTGCCAGCAGCTTAGCCGGAGGGGGGAGCAACGAGCAGTACTTC.

J is TRBJ1-1 and V is TRBV4-1; possible D gene TRBD1, 5 bases. Per germline, CDR1 MGHRA and CDR2 YSYEKL. The ends were cut back, 3 bases at V and 0 bases at J, with 8 bases in the middle. CDR3 size: 14 residues. The CDR3 DNA reads TGCGCCAGCAGCCAGGGGACCGTGAACACTGAAGCTTTCTTT. As protein: CASSQGTVNTEAFF.

The J gene is TRBJ2-1, the V gene TRBV6-1; D unresolved. CDR1 and CDR2 (germline): MNHNS, SASEGT. CDR3 length equals 12 residues. The ends were cut back, 5 bases at V and 3 bases at J, with 5 bases in the middle. The DNA for the CDR3 is TGTGCCAGCAGTCCGGACTACAATGAGCAGTTCTTC. Amino acids: CASSPDYNEQFF.

J is TRBJ2-7 and V is TRBV6-5, with D maybe TRBD2 (6 bases). V lost 4 bases to trimming and J lost 6 bases, with 16 bases between them. Germline lookup yields CDR1 MNHEY and CDR2 SVGAGI. CDR3 length equals 14 residues. The CDR3 spells CASSFGGRAGEQYF. CDR3 in DNA: TGTGCCAGCAGTTTCGGGGGAAGGGCTGGCGAGCAGTACTTC.

This chain uses TRBV7-6 with TRBJ2-7; unclear D gene. CDR3 length: 13 residues. V gave up 0 bases and J gave up 7 bases, with 10 bases separating them. Germline V gives CDR1 SGHVS, CDR2 FNYEAQ. The CDR3 loop is CASSLAGMGEQYF. CDR3 sequence (DNA): TGTGCCAGCAGCTTAGCGGGAATGGGGGAGCAGTACTTC.

The rearrangement links TRBV5-1 to TRBJ2-7, with 7 positions matching TRBD1. CDR1 and CDR2 (germline): SGHRS, YFSETQ. The J segment lost 0 bases and the V segment lost 0 bases, leaving 12 bases of the junction unmatched. This CDR3 is 18 amino acids long. CDR3 bases: TGCGCCAGCAGCTTGGCCTTGGGGAGACAGGGACCCTCCTACGAGCAGTACTTC. Its protein product is CASSLALGRQGPSYEQYF. Together with reference TRBV5-1 and TRBJ2-7, the CDR3 gives the full variable domain: KAGVTQTPRYLIKTRGQQVTLSCSPISGHRSVSWYQQTPGQGLQFLFEYFSETQRNKGNFPGRFSGRQFSNSRSEMNVSTLELGDSALYLCASSLALGRQGPSYEQYFGPGTRLTVT.

This clone has just one count. The chain links TRBV7-6 to TRBJ2-5; D not resolved. The CDR3 runs to 15 residues. Germline CDR1 SGHVS, CDR2 FNYEAQ. V dropped 2 bases and J dropped 1 base, with 11 bases sitting between them. In nucleotides, the CDR3 is TGTGCCAGCAGCTTAAGTCGGTCAGTCCAAGAGACCCAGTACTTC. Translating it yields CASSLSRSVQETQYF.

The chain couples TRBV10-3 to TRBJ2-1; tentative D call: TRBD2 (5 bases). Germline V CDR1 and CDR2: ENHRY, SYGVKD. Trimming took off 0 bases at V and 15 bases at J, with 12 bases between the two ends. This CDR3 has 12 residues. The CDR3 sequence: CAISESGASLFF. CDR3 sequence (DNA): TGTGCCATCAGTGAGTCGGGAGCGTCCCTGTTCTTC.

The CDR3 region is CAWSSPVTSGSDTQYF. The CDR3 coding sequence is TGTGCCTGGAGTTCCCCCGTGACTAGCGGGAGCGATACGCAGTATTTT. V and J are TRBV30 and TRBJ2-3; TRBD2 aligns across 12 bases. Trimming at V came to 2 bases and at J to 6 bases, leaving 9 bases not matched to a gene. Germline V gene data show CDR1 as GTSNPN and CDR2 as SVGIG (reference sequence). This CDR3 is 16 amino acids long.